This record covers a single T cell receptor beta chain. This CDR3 comprises 15 residues. Per the germline V gene, CDR1 is SNHLY and CDR2 is FYNNEI. Trimming at V came to 3 bases and at J to 2 bases, leaving 7 bases not matched to a gene. This sample is drawn from a study of response to subunit inactivated influenza vaccine. TCRdb recomputed calls from the RT-PCR reads with MiXCR, one row per CDR3 protein. There are about 170,000 distinct CDR3 sequences in the sample; roughly 12% occur only once, and 25% to 30% lies in the top ten. These records were also assigned to another study, of T cells expressing NK-cell markers. That report adds: What made the TCR beta cDNA was 5'RACE template switching with UMIs. It was from sorted CD3+CD56+NKG2C+, CD3+CD56+NKG2C- and CD3+CD56-NKG2C+ T cells that TCR beta repertoires came.

The TCR originated in a man aged 50 or older who received an inactivated influenza vaccine. The sequencing here drew on CD8+ T cells sorted from PBMCs, taken 11 to 12 days after vaccination. This chain connects TRBV2 to TRBJ2-7; TRBD1 agrees at 7 bases. The CDR3 DNA is TGTGCCAGCAGTGAGGGGACAGCCCCGCCCTACGAGCAGTACTTC. Translated, it gives CASSEGTAPPYEQYF.